This T cell receptor (beta chain) was found in a study of STAT5B mutations in CD4+ large granular lymphocyte leukemia. Turning to the study itself: Healthy donors showed HLA-associated enrichment of the CDR3 'QG' motif.

The CDR3 sequence is 14 residues long. The germline V gene has CDR1 MDHEN and CDR2 SYDVKM. V was trimmed by 5 bases and J by 9 bases, leaving 17 bases between them. Study-level results: Top patient clones used TRBV06 genes more often: 8/27 versus 2/35 in controls.

Note on this clone: Its antigen is as yet unknown.

Healthy controls were blood donor buffy coats. Per the original data handling: Productive clonotypes were detectable down to 2.59 x 10-5 frequency. Some clones are missing from TCRdb's copy, which holds only in-frame ones; the method was immunoSEQ multiplex PCR. That table furnishes V, J and clone size, whereas the DNA furnished D and trimming. This sample carries approximately 20,000 clones, about 80% of them seen once, and the ten largest clones take approximately 8.9%. The TCR comes from a human donor in good health. J is TRBJ1-3 and V is TRBV28; D not resolved. Specimen: CD4+ T cells from blood buffy coats. Here the CDR3 reads CASSQLREFGTIYF. The CDR3 DNA follows: TGTGCCAGCAGTCAACTAAGAGAATTCGGCACCATATATTTT.